Below, 6 T cell receptor beta chains from the same sample are listed, as sequenced in a study of T cells in localized non-small cell lung cancer. Produced via immunoSEQ multiplex PCR; TCRdb's table is partial and in-frame only. Found here are about 26,000 clones, around nine tenths of them singletons; the top ten hold about an eighth. Sequenced material: peripheral blood, taken before any cancer treatment. The source is an older female donor with stage II squamous cell lung carcinoma.

The V and J genes are TRBV6-5 and TRBJ1-1; no definite D call. CDR1 is MNHEY and CDR2 is SVGAGI in the germline V gene. The V gene lost 5 bases and the J gene lost 5 bases, with 12 bases spanning the gap. This CDR3 is built from 13 residues. DNA of the CDR3: TGTGCCAGCAGTCATCCCGTGGGGACTGAAGCTTTCTTT. Protein sequence: CASSHPVGTEAFF.

This chain connects TRBV28 to TRBJ2-3, with 8 bases aligning to TRBD2. Germline values: CDR1 MDHEN, CDR2 SYDVKM. The CDR3 has 16 residues. V dropped 8 bases and J dropped 6; count of bases not matched to a gene: 16. The CDR3 reads CASLQGVTSAGDTQYF. The DNA of the CDR3 is TGTGCCAGCCTCCAAGGTGTGACTAGCGCGGGGGATACGCAGTATTTT.

The chain uses TRBV4-2 and TRBJ1-2; tentatively, D is TRBD1 (6 bases). V gave up 1 base and J gave up 4 bases, with 10 bases separating them. CDR3 length equals 14 residues. Germline CDR1 reads LGHNA; CDR2 reads YNFKEQ. DNA for the CDR3: TGTGCCAGCAGCCAAGCGAGGGGGTCCTATGGCTACACCTTC. Amino acid sequence: CASSQARGSYGYTF.

The rearrangement joins TRBV15 to TRBJ2-7, with 8 bases lining up with TRBD1. From germline, CDR1 is LNHNV and CDR2 YYDKDF (reference sequence). Trimming cost V 3 bases and J 1 base; bases outside gene matches: 5. The CDR3 has 15 amino acids. CDR3 amino acids: CATSRGTGGSYEQYF. The CDR3 coding sequence is TGTGCCACCAGCAGGGGAACAGGGGGTTCCTACGAGCAGTACTTC. Full variable domain (rest looked up from reference TRBV15 and TRBJ2-7): DAMVIQNPRYQVTQFGKPVTLSCSQTLNHNVMYWYQQKSSQAPKLLFHYYDKDFNNEADTPDNFQSRRPNTSFCFLDIRSPGLGDTAMYLCATSRGTGGSYEQYFGPGTRLTVT.

The gene calls are TRBV7-9 and TRBJ1-2; a weak D match, TRBD1 (5 bases). The CDR3 sequence is 13 residues long. Trimming took off 5 bases at V and 7 bases at J, with 14 bases between the two ends. Germline V CDR1 and CDR2: SEHNR, FQNEAQ (reference sequence). DNA of the CDR3: TGTGCCAGCAGCCCGACGGGGGTGGTTGGCTACACCTTC. It is translated as CASSPTGVVGYTF.

This rearrangement joins TRBV29-1 to TRBJ1-2; the D is unclear. The CDR3 totals 14 residues. V was cut by 2 bases and J by 3 bases, with 13 bases left in between. The germline CDR1 and CDR2 sequences are SQVTM and ANQGSEA. The CDR3 coding sequence is TGCAGCGTTGAATTAAGCGCCGTTGACTATGGCTACACCTTC. Its translation is CSVELSAVDYGYTF.